A single TCR beta chain is shown here with its context. The sample is drawn from a study of blood T cell repertoires in COVID-19. This table comes from immunoSEQ multiplex PCR, and its TCRdb copy is limited to in-frame clones, with some not included. The sample contains approximately 49,000 clones, just under 90% of which appear only once. The CDR3 has 15 residues. From germline, CDR1 is WNHNN and CDR2 SYGVQD (reference sequence). Trimming removed 2 bases from V and 10 bases from J, with 18 bases in between. The sample was peripheral blood. The sequence came from a man between 45 and 60 years old with acute or convalescent COVID-19. The rearrangement joins TRBV10-1 to TRBJ2-1, with a weak D call TRBD2 (6 bases). The CDR3 here is CASSEDQSGGTEQFF. The CDR3 DNA sequence: TGCGCCAGCAGTGAGGACCAGTCAGGAGGGACCGAGCAGTTCTTC.